This T cell receptor beta chain was sequenced for a study of shared clonotypes between healthy human individuals. The wider study: Each donor's CD4 naive and CD4 memory cells filled three plates apiece, CD8 naive two, and CD8 memory one.

Germline-derived CDR1 and CDR2 are LNHNV and YYDKDF (reference sequence). This CDR3 has 17 residues. The ends lost 1 base at V and 2 bases at J; junction bases unmatched: 6. As for this clone: Its antigen is still unknown.

Sequencing used immunoSEQ multiplex PCR; TCRdb keeps in-frame clones, though not all of them. Altogether 1,500,000 or so clones are present, 98% being singletons, with the ten largest covering over 0.3%. Study-level points and caveats: In general, naive subsets displayed greater estimated richness than memory subsets did.

Input material: naive CD4+ T cells sorted from blood. Subset: CD45RA+ positively selected. This chain uses TRBV15 with TRBJ2-1; 9 nucleotides match TRBD2. This sequence originates from a man between 25 and 39 years old in good health. The CDR3 nucleotides are TGTGCCACCAGCAGAGGCGGAACTAGCGGGCCCTACAATGAGCAGTTCTTC. Amino acid sequence: CATSRGGTSGPYNEQFF.